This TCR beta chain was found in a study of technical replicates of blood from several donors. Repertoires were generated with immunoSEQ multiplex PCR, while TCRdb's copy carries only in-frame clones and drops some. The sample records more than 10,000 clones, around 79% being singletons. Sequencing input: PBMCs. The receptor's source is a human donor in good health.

The CDR3, as DNA: TGCGCCAGCAGCCGAGCGCCCCCAACTGAGGACACTGAAGCTTTCTTT. As protein: CASSRAPPTEDTEAFF. The V and J genes are TRBV5-1 and TRBJ1-1; D gene uncertain. The CDR3 totals 16 residues. V lost 4 bases to trimming and J lost 3 bases, with 19 bases between them. Germline V gene lookup returns CDR1 SGHRS and CDR2 YFSETQ.